The 20 T cell receptor beta chains listed next were all sequenced from one sample in a study of blood T cell repertoires in COVID-19. The data were produced by immunoSEQ multiplex PCR, yet TCRdb's version contains in-frame clones alone and is incomplete. The sample consists of approximately 230,000 clones, approximately 88% of them appearing once. The sequenced sample was peripheral blood. The origin of the receptors is a woman in her twenties or thirties with COVID-19, enrolled during active disease.

This chain links TRBV14 with TRBJ2-4, with no clear D. The length of the CDR3 is 12 residues. Germline V CDR1 and CDR2: SGHDN, FVKESK. Trimming stripped 6 bases from V and 11 bases from J, with 14 bases between. The CDR3 DNA reads as TGTGCCAGCAGTGAGCCAGGAACCGTTCAGTACTTC. Translated: CASSEPGTVQYF.

V and J are TRBV10-3 and TRBJ1-2, with no clear D. Looked up from germline, CDR1 is ENHRY and CDR2 is SYGVKD. The CDR3 extends over 14 amino acids. V lost 6 bases and J lost 4, with 15 bases in between. CDR3 protein: CAISPFEGFYGYTF. CDR3 nucleotide sequence: TGTGCCATCAGCCCTTTTGAGGGATTCTATGGCTACACCTTC.

V usage is TRBV19 and J usage is TRBJ2-1; TRBD1 agrees at 10 bases. Germline loops: CDR1 LNHDA, CDR2 SQIVND (reference sequence). Trimming at V came to 7 bases and at J to 4 bases, leaving 4 bases not matched to a gene. This CDR3 spans 14 amino acids. This chain's CDR3 is CASTGQGVYNEQFF. CDR3 in DNA: TGTGCCAGTACCGGACAGGGGGTGTACAATGAGCAGTTCTTC.

V is TRBV14 and J is TRBJ2-1; no reliable D call. Looked up from germline, CDR1 is SGHDN and CDR2 is FVKESK. Deletions cut 1 base from V and 10 bases from J, with 8 bases between. This CDR3 is 12 amino acids long. The CDR3 loop is CASSQALGEQFF. DNA of the CDR3: TGTGCCAGCAGCCAAGCCCTCGGGGAGCAGTTCTTC.

The chain couples TRBV12-5 to TRBJ1-6; tentatively, D is TRBD1 (5 bases). The CDR3 has 14 amino acids. In germline, CDR1 is LGHNT, CDR2 FRNRAP. The V end was cut by 5 bases, the J end by 10 bases, with 15 bases between. The CDR3 region has the DNA TGTGCTAGTGGTCCGTATCTGACAGACTCACCCCTCCACTTT. Translated: CASGPYLTDSPLHF.

This sequence joins TRBV5-8 and TRBJ2-2, with 8 bases that match TRBD1. J was trimmed by 1 base and V by 4 bases; bases with no gene match: 9. Germline V gene lookup returns CDR1 SGHTS and CDR2 YDEGEE. CDR3 length: 17 amino acids. The CDR3 is CASSLDRARGNTGELFF. The CDR3 DNA follows: TGTGCCAGCAGCCTGGACAGGGCGAGGGGGAACACCGGGGAGCTGTTTTTT.

The chain recombines TRBV5-8 with TRBJ1-3, with unresolved D. This CDR3 comprises 15 residues. CDR1 and CDR2 (germline): SGHTS, YDEGEE. Trimming removed 1 base from V and 3 bases from J, with 11 bases in between. The CDR3 region is CASSLWAGVGNTIYF. As DNA, the CDR3 is TGTGCCAGCAGCTTGTGGGCCGGGGTTGGAAACACCATATATTTT.

The chain has TRBV11-3 and TRBJ2-2; 9 bases match TRBD1. The CDR3 is 15 amino acids. Germline-derived CDR1 and CDR2 are SGHNT and YENEEA. V shed 5 bases, J shed 0 bases, and the junction held 1 base outside the gene matches. CDR3 in amino acids: CASSRQGANTGELFF. CDR3 bases: TGTGCCAGCAGCCGACAGGGGGCGAACACCGGGGAGCTGTTTTTT.

This chain links TRBV6-4 with TRBJ2-5; no clear D. V lost 4 bases and J 5 bases, leaving 14 bases between the germline ends. This CDR3 has 14 residues. The germline gives CDR1 MRHNA, CDR2 SNTAGT. The CDR3 sequence is CASSADPGMETQYF. The CDR3 nucleotides are TGTGCCAGCAGTGCAGACCCGGGTATGGAGACCCAGTACTTC.

The gene calls are TRBV19 and TRBJ2-4, with 8 bases lining up with TRBD1. The CDR3 has 15 amino acids. Unmatched junction bases numbered 5, after V lost 5 bases and J lost 2 bases. Germline V gene sequence: CDR1 LNHDA, CDR2 SQIVND (reference sequence). This CDR3 is CASSATGDPKNIQYF. The CDR3 coding sequence is TGTGCCAGTAGTGCGACAGGGGACCCCAAAAACATTCAGTACTTC.

This clone appeared a single time. The chain couples TRBV11-3 to TRBJ2-5, with TRBD2 matching over 10 bases. CDR3 length: 13 amino acids. V was clipped by 5 bases and J by 4 bases; unmatched bases: 1. CDR1 and CDR2 from the germline V gene are SGHNT and YENEEA. Here the CDR3 reads CASSRTSGETQYF. In DNA, the CDR3 is TGTGCCAGCAGCAGGACTAGCGGAGAGACCCAGTACTTC.

J is TRBJ1-4 and V is TRBV15; 9 bases line up with TRBD1. The ends lost 3 bases at V and 7 bases at J; junction bases unmatched: 9. CDR3 length: 16 residues. Looked up from germline, CDR1 is LNHNV and CDR2 is YYDKDF (reference sequence). CDR3 sequence: CATSSLQGQGTEKLFF. The DNA of the CDR3 is TGTGCCACCAGCAGCCTACAGGGACAGGGTACTGAAAAACTGTTTTTT.

The chain couples TRBV7-8 to TRBJ2-1, with D perhaps TRBD2 (6 bases). Trimming took 4 bases from V and 8 from J, leaving 18 bases between them. Germline V lookup: CDR1 SGHVS, CDR2 FQNEAQ. This CDR3 contains 15 residues. The CDR3 DNA follows: TGTGCCAGCAGCTCCCGGGACTCGGGTAATCATGAGCAGTTCTTC. Translated: CASSSRDSGNHEQFF. The whole variable domain, filled in from reference TRBV7-8 and TRBJ2-1, reads GAGVSQSPRYKVAKRGQDVALRCDPISGHVSLFWYQQALGQGPEFLTYFQNEAQLDKSGLPSDRFFAERPEGSVSTLKIQRTQQEDSAVYLCASSSRDSGNHEQFFGPGTRLTVL.

The V call is TRBV5-1, the J call TRBJ2-7, with 14 bases that match TRBD2. The V gene's germline CDR1 is SGHRS and CDR2 YFSETQ. The CDR3 runs to 17 residues. V shed 4 bases, J shed 4 bases, and the junction held 10 bases outside the gene matches. The CDR3 here is CASSAGTSGSHGYEQYV. The CDR3 DNA sequence: TGCGCCAGCAGCGCCGGGACTAGCGGGAGTCACGGGTACGAGCAGTACGTC.

V usage is TRBV6-5 and J usage is TRBJ2-7; tentative D call: TRBD2 (6 bases). The V gene's germline CDR1 is MNHEY and CDR2 SVGAGI. Deletions cut 4 bases from V and 7 bases from J, with 23 bases between. The CDR3 has 16 amino acids. CDR3 coding DNA: TGTGCCAGCAGTTGGGTCAAAACAGCTCCCGGGGGAGAGCAGTACGTC. It encodes CASSWVKTAPGGEQYV.

This chain links TRBV27 with TRBJ2-6; TRBD1 matches 7 bases. The V and J ends lost 2 bases and 4 bases, in that order; junction bases with no gene match: 5. The CDR3 is 16 residues long. Germline CDR1 reads MNHEY; CDR2 reads SMNVEV (reference sequence). CDR3 loop: CASSLTGARGANVLTF. Here the CDR3 DNA reads TGTGCCAGCAGTTTAACAGGGGCGCGCGGGGCCAACGTCCTGACTTTC.

The chain links TRBV5-6 to TRBJ1-2; unclear D gene. Germline loops: CDR1 SGHDT, CDR2 YYEEEE. Deletions cut 3 bases from V and 5 bases from J, with 14 bases between. The CDR3 is 14 amino acids. The CDR3 nucleotides read TGTGCCAGCAGCTCGGGTCCACGAGAGTATGGCTACACCTTC. Translation gives CASSSGPREYGYTF.

The genes are TRBV6-6 and TRBJ2-4, with D perhaps TRBD1 (6 bases). The CDR3 covers 16 residues. CDR1 and CDR2 from the germline V gene are MNHNY and SVGAGI (reference sequence). Trimming shortened V by 0 bases and J by 1 base, and 10 bases separated the two germline ends. CDR3 sequence: CASSYSTGSAKNIQYF. As DNA, the CDR3 is TGTGCCAGCAGTTACTCGACAGGTTCTGCCAAAAACATTCAGTACTTC.

V is TRBV2 and J is TRBJ1-2, with unresolved D. Germline-derived CDR1 and CDR2 are SNHLY and FYNNEI. CDR3 length equals 12 residues. The V and J ends lost 4 bases and 3 bases respectively, with 6 bases between them. The CDR3 region is CASSGRYYGYTF. DNA of the CDR3: TGTGCCAGCAGTGGCAGATACTATGGCTACACCTTC.

The chain employs TRBV6-4 and TRBJ2-7; the match to TRBD1 covers 7 bases. CDR1 is MRHNA, CDR2 SNTAGT, per germline. This CDR3 has 14 residues. Unmatched junction bases numbered 9, after V lost 6 bases and J lost 4 bases. CDR3 nucleotide sequence: TGTGCCAGCAGGAGCCACAGGGGTGGATACGAGCAGTACGTC. Residues: CASRSHRGGYEQYV.